This T cell receptor beta chain was captured in a study of CD8 T cells in Susac syndrome. A quantity of roughly 0.5 to 1 ug RNA underwent reverse transcription using random hexamers. TCRdb redid the calling of the immunoSEQ multiplex PCR reads with MiXCR, one entry per CDR3 protein. The sample lists about 69,000 distinct CDR3 sequences; 91% were seen once. The V gene lost 2 bases and the J gene lost 4 bases, with 13 bases spanning the gap. Germline V gene sequence: CDR1 SGHRS, CDR2 YFSETQ. The CDR3 covers 15 residues. The gene calls are TRBV5-1 and TRBJ2-1; D gene uncertain. The sequence derives from a human donor with multiple sclerosis. The material sequenced was CD8+ T cells from PBMCs. CDR3 DNA sequence: TGCGCCAGCAGCTTAAACGAGATTCCATACAATGAGCAGTTCTTC. As protein: CASSLNEIPYNEQFF.